One sample yielded the 19 T cell receptor beta chains listed below, sequenced in a study of blood T cell repertoires in COVID-19. Using immunoSEQ multiplex PCR, the repertoire was profiled, and TCRdb retains in-frame clones only, with some absent. Of around 180,000 clones listed, around 85% were seen once; the top ten hold over 15%. Sequencing was performed on peripheral blood. These receptor sequences come from a person between 70 and 80 years old with COVID-19, enrolled during active disease.

This chain uses TRBV6-8 with TRBJ1-5, with 9 bases fitting TRBD1. CDR1 is MNHGY and CDR2 is SAAAGT in the germline V gene. The CDR3 covers 15 residues. With 5 bases clipped from V and 6 bases from J, the junction kept 8 bases outside the gene matches. The CDR3 sequence is CASSPSGQGPQPQHF. CDR3 DNA sequence: TGTGCCAGCAGTCCGTCGGGACAGGGTCCTCAGCCCCAGCATTTT.

The gene calls are TRBV30 and TRBJ2-7; D not certain. Germline lookup yields CDR1 GTSNPN and CDR2 SVGIG (reference sequence). The CDR3 contains 12 residues. V lost 1 base, J lost 5 bases, and 9 bases lay in between. CDR3 in amino acids: CAWSGDINEQYF. The CDR3 DNA sequence: TGTGCCTGGAGTGGAGACATCAACGAGCAGTACTTC.

The chain employs TRBV18 and TRBJ1-2; D might be TRBD1 (6 bases). This CDR3 comprises 13 residues. Per germline, CDR1 KGHSH and CDR2 LQKENI. V lost 2 bases and J 2 bases, leaving 6 bases between the germline ends. The CDR3 protein is CASSPTGNYGYTF. In DNA form, the CDR3 reads TGTGCCAGCTCACCAACAGGGAACTATGGCTACACCTTC.

The genes are TRBV19 and TRBJ1-1; D not certain. Germline V gene lookup returns CDR1 LNHDA and CDR2 SQIVND (reference sequence). The CDR3 covers 14 residues. The germline V and J ends were trimmed by 1 base and 1 base, with 7 bases remaining between them. DNA of the CDR3: TGTGCCAGTAGTATAGGCGAGGGGAACACTGAAGCTTTCTTT. Its protein product is CASSIGEGNTEAFF.

The chain links TRBV29-1 to TRBJ2-6; the D gene is possibly TRBD1 (6 bases). CDR3 length: 13 residues. The V and J ends lost 7 bases and 2 bases respectively, with 9 bases between them. Per germline, CDR1 SQVTM and CDR2 ANQGSEA. This chain's CDR3 is CSAGQTGANVLTF. In DNA form, the CDR3 reads TGCAGCGCTGGACAGACTGGGGCCAACGTCCTGACTTTC.

The chain uses TRBV28 and TRBJ1-5; a weak D match, TRBD1 (5 bases). Trimming left V 3 bases short and J 2 bases short, with 17 bases between. Germline CDR1 and CDR2: MDHEN and SYDVKM. CDR3 length: 17 amino acids. CDR3 protein: CASSFELGVGGNQPQHF. The CDR3 nucleotides read TGTGCCAGCAGTTTTGAGTTAGGGGTTGGTGGCAATCAGCCCCAGCATTTT.

Worth noting for this clone: This sample also contains other DNA sequences that code for the same CDR3. The chain carries TRBV4-3 and TRBJ2-5; tentative D call: TRBD1 (6 bases). V lost 1 base and J lost 0, with 6 bases in between. The CDR3 consists of 14 residues. In germline, CDR1 is LGHNA, CDR2 YSLEER. CDR3 in amino acids: CASSQGTDQETQYF. Written as DNA, the CDR3 is TGCGCCAGCAGCCAAGGGACAGACCAAGAGACCCAGTACTTC.

This chain connects TRBV14 to TRBJ1-6; 10 bases map to TRBD1. Germline V lookup: CDR1 SGHDN, CDR2 FVKESK. This CDR3 is 16 amino acids long. Unmatched junction bases numbered 6, after V lost 2 bases and J lost 8 bases. CDR3 loop: CASSQRQGARHSPLHF. The DNA for the CDR3 is TGTGCCAGCAGCCAACGACAGGGGGCCAGGCATTCACCCCTCCACTTT.

The chain has TRBV5-5 and TRBJ1-4; 9 bases fit TRBD1. CDR3 length: 17 amino acids. Trimming cost V 3 bases and J 5 bases; bases outside gene matches: 11. CDR1 is SGHKS, CDR2 YYEKEE, per germline (reference sequence). The CDR3 protein is CASSSFSTGTGNEKLFF. As DNA, the CDR3 is TGTGCCAGCAGCTCCTTTAGTACCGGGACAGGGAATGAAAAACTGTTTTTT.

This clone came up a few times. The V gene is TRBV2, the J gene TRBJ2-2; tentative D call: TRBD2 (5 bases). V was clipped by 4 bases and J by 3 bases, with 12 bases between them. The germline CDR1 and CDR2 sequences are SNHLY and FYNNEI. The CDR3 spans 15 residues. DNA for the CDR3: TGTGCCAGCAGTGCGTTGGCTAGCCACACCGGGGAGCTGTTTTTT. This translates into CASSALASHTGELFF.

This chain connects TRBV5-1 to TRBJ2-3; D unresolved. Trimming cost V 0 bases and J 3 bases, with 8 bases left between them. Germline V gene sequence: CDR1 SGHRS, CDR2 YFSETQ. This CDR3 comprises 14 residues. CDR3 protein: CASSLESVTDTQYF. The CDR3 DNA follows: TGCGCCAGCAGCTTGGAATCGGTAACAGATACGCAGTATTTT.

V and J are TRBV7-9 and TRBJ2-1; TRBD2 matches 9 bases. V was pared by 5 bases and J by 4 bases, with 9 bases of the junction left unmatched. The CDR3 consists of 16 residues. Germline CDR1 SEHNR, CDR2 FQNEAQ (reference sequence). CDR3 bases: TGTGCCAGCAGCCGGTTGACTAGCGGACTTTACAATGAGCAGTTCTTC. Its translation is CASSRLTSGLYNEQFF. The variable domain in full, completed from reference TRBV7-9 and TRBJ2-1, reads DTGVSQNPRHKITKRGQNVTFRCDPISEHNRLYWYRQTLGQGPEFLTYFQNEAQLEKSRLLSDRFSAERPKGSFSTLEIQRTEQGDSAMYLCASSRLTSGLYNEQFFGPGTRLTVL.

This rearrangement joins TRBV27 to TRBJ1-5, with TRBD1 identical over 9 bases. The CDR3 is 15 amino acids. The germline V gene has CDR1 MNHEY and CDR2 SMNVEV (reference sequence). Unmatched junction bases numbered 2, after V lost 5 bases and J lost 0 bases. For the CDR3, the DNA is TGTGCCAGCAGTATACAGGGGGCTAGCAATCAGCCCCAGCATTTT. Protein product: CASSIQGASNQPQHF.

This chain links TRBV4-3 with TRBJ1-6, with D possibly being TRBD1 (5 bases). The CDR3 has 15 residues. Germline V lookup: CDR1 LGHNA, CDR2 YSLEER. Trimming took 1 base from V and 8 from J, leaving 12 bases between them. The DNA for the CDR3 is TGCGCCAGCAGCCAAGGAACCCAGGGCCATTCACCCCTCCACTTT. Translation gives CASSQGTQGHSPLHF.

The J gene is TRBJ1-1, the V gene TRBV10-3; the match to TRBD1 covers 8 bases. The CDR3 length is 13 residues. The V segment lost 6 bases and the J segment 11 bases; nucleotides outside the gene matches: 11. Germline CDR1 reads ENHRY; CDR2 reads SYGVKD. The CDR3 is CAISLLTGAVAFF. CDR3 sequence (DNA): TGTGCCATCAGCCTCCTGACAGGGGCGGTCGCTTTCTTT.

The gene calls are TRBV28 and TRBJ2-5; possible D gene TRBD1, 5 bases. In germline, CDR1 is MDHEN, CDR2 SYDVKM. The CDR3 totals 14 residues. Trimming stripped 3 bases from V and 5 bases from J, with 13 bases between. CDR3 region: CASSFQGTRETQYF. The CDR3 DNA follows: TGTGCCAGCAGTTTCCAGGGAACGAGGGAGACCCAGTACTTC.

The table lists this clone with a few counts. The chain carries TRBV7-3 and TRBJ2-1; TRBD2 matches at 7 bases. V trimming: 2 bases; J trimming: 8 bases; junction bases outside the gene matches: 9. CDR1 and CDR2 (germline): SGHTA, FQGTGA. CDR3 length: 15 residues. The CDR3 spells CASSLWRGNSDEQFF. CDR3 bases: TGTGCCAGCAGCTTATGGCGGGGGAATTCCGATGAGCAGTTCTTC.

The chain combines TRBV28 with TRBJ1-5, with 8 nucleotides matching TRBD1. CDR3 length equals 15 residues. J gave up 8 bases and V 5 bases, and 11 bases lay outside the gene matches. The germline CDR1 and CDR2 sequences are MDHEN and SYDVKM. The CDR3 spells CASSPRQGTGKPQHF. The CDR3 DNA follows: TGTGCCAGCAGTCCACGACAGGGGACTGGGAAGCCCCAGCATTTT.

The rearrangement links TRBV7-3 to TRBJ1-6, with no clear D. CDR1 and CDR2 from the germline V gene are SGHTA and FQGTGA. Trimming shortened V by 5 bases and J by 13 bases, and 15 bases separated the two germline ends. The CDR3 sequence is 13 residues long. The CDR3 DNA is TGTGCCAGCAGCCCCGTAGTGATGAGTCCCCTCCACTTT. Its translation: CASSPVVMSPLHF.